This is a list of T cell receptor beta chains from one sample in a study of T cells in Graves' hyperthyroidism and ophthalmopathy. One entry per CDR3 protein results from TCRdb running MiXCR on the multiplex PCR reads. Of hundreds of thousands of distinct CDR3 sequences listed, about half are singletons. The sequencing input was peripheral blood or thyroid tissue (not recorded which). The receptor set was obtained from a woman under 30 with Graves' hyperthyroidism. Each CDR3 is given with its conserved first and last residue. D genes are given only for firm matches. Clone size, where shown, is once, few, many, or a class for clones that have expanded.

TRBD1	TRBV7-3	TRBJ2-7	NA	CASSTWTGPSYEQYF	TGTGCCAGCAGTACCTGGACAGGGCCATCCTACGAGCAGTACTTC
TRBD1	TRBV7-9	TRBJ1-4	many	CASSLARQGVEKLFF	TGTGCCAGCAGCTTAGCGCGGCAGGGGGTGGAAAAACTGTTTTTT
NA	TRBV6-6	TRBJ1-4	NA	CASLSSATNEKLFF	TGTGCCAGCCTCAGTTCAGCAACTAATGAAAAACTGTTTTTT
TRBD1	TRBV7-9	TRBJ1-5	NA	CASSSTGADNQPQHF	TGTGCCAGCAGTTCGACAGGGGCAGACAATCAGCCCCAGCATTTT
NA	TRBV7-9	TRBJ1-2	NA	CASSLGLDYGYTF	TGTGCCAGCAGCTTGGGGTTAGACTATGGCTACACCTTC
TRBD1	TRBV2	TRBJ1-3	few	CASSEARDSSGNTIYF	TGTGCCAGCAGTGAAGCGCGGGACAGCTCTGGAAACACCATATATTTT
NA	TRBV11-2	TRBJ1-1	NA	CASSTTTANTEAFF	TGTGCCAGCTCAACAACGACGGCGAACACTGAAGCTTTCTTT
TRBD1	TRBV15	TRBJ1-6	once	CATSSLGQGTSPLHF	TGTGCCACCAGCAGCTTGGGACAGGGGACTTCACCCCTCCACTTT
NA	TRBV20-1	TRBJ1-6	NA	CSARGSPLHF	TGCAGTGCCCGGGGTTCACCCCTCCACTTT
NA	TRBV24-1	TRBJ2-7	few	CATSDSTAFSYEQYF	TGTGCCACCAGTGATTCCACAGCCTTCTCCTACGAGCAGTACTTC
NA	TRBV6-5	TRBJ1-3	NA	CASRGIASGNTIYF	TGTGCCAGCCGCGGGATTGCCTCTGGAAACACCATATATTTT
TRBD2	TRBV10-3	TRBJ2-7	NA	CATKRLAGGPSYEQYF	TGTGCCACCAAACGACTAGCGGGAGGGCCAAGCTACGAGCAGTACTTC
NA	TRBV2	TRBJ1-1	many	CAARGGRNTEAFF	TGTGCCGCGAGGGGGGGACGGAACACTGAAGCTTTCTTT
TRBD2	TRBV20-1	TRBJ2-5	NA	CSAFSGQGTQYF	TGCAGTGCTTTTAGCGGGCAAGGGACCCAGTACTTC
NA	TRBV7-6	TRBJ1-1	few	CASSSLGGMNTEAFF	TGTGCCAGCAGCTCCCTAGGGGGTATGAACACTGAAGCTTTCTTT
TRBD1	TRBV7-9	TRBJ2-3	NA	CASSGTGTGAADTQYF	TGTGCCAGCAGCGGCACCGGGACAGGGGCTGCAGATACGCAGTATTTT
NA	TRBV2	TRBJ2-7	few	CASSPPNSYEQYF	TGTGCCAGCTCACCACCGAACAGCTACGAGCAGTACTTC
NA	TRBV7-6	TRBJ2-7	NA	CASSPSPYYEQYF	TGTGCCAGCTCACCCTCCCCCTACTACGAGCAGTACTTC
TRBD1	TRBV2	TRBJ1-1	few	CASRLDRGLLGAEAFF	TGTGCCAGCAGGCTGGACAGGGGGCTGTTGGGCGCTGAAGCTTTCTTT
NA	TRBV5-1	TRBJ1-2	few	CASSHDNTYGYTF	TGCGCCAGCAGCCACGACAACACCTATGGCTACACCTTC
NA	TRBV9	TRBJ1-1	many	CASSITGNTEAFF	TGTGCCAGCAGCATTACAGGGAACACTGAAGCTTTCTTT
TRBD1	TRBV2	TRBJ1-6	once	CASEAEDRGTPLHF	TGTGCCAGTGAAGCTGAGGACAGGGGTACACCCCTCCACTTT
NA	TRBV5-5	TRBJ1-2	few	CASSLRGTLGHGYTF	TGTGCCAGCAGCTTGAGGGGGACGTTGGGCCATGGCTACACCTTC
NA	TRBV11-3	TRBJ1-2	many	CASSAASYGYTF	TGTGCCAGCAGCGCAGCCAGCTATGGCTACACCTTC
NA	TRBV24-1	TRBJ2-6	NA	CATSGGTGANVLTF	TGTGCCACCAGCGGGGGCACTGGGGCCAACGTCCTGACTTTC
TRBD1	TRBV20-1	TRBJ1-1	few	CSARDGQGTVITEAFF	TGCAGTGCTAGGGATGGACAGGGCACAGTGATCACTGAAGCTTTCTTT
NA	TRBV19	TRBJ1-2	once	CASSLVIRTGYTF	TGCGCCAGCAGCTTGGTTATCCGGACTGGCTACACCTTC
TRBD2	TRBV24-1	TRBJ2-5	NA	CASSDSRTSGLPETQYF	TGTGCCAGCAGTGACAGCAGGACTAGCGGGCTCCCCGAGACCCAGTACTTC
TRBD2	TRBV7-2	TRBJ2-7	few	CASSLGTRGYEQYF	TGTGCCAGCAGCTTGGGGACTAGGGGCTACGAGCAGTACTTC
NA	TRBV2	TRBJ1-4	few	CASSYGDSKLFF	TGTGCCAGCAGTTACGGGGACTCAAAACTGTTTTTT
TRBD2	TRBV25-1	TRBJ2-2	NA	CASSELGGSGTGELFF	TGTGCCAGCAGTGAATTGGGCGGGAGCGGGACCGGGGAGCTGTTTTTT
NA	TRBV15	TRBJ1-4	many	CATSRVRGATNEKLFF	TGTGCCACCAGCAGAGTCAGGGGCGCAACTAATGAAAAACTGTTTTTT
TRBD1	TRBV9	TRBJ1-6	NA	CASSVLPGQSLNSPLHF	TGTGCCAGCAGCGTCCTTCCGGGACAGTCTTTAAATTCACCCCTCCACTTT
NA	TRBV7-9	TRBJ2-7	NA	CASSLTHSYEQYF	TGTGCCAGCAGCTTAACACACTCCTACGAGCAGTACTTC
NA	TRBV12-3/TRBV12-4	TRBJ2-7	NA	CASRATTYTYEQYF	TGTGCCAGCCGAGCTACGACATATACCTACGAGCAGTACTTC
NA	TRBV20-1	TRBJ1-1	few	CSAMMIRDTENTEAFF	TGCAGTGCTATGATGATTAGGGACACAGAGAACACTGAAGCTTTCTTT
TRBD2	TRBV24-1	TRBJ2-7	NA	CATSDGGDYEQYF	TGTGCCACCAGTGATGGGGGGGACTACGAGCAGTACTTC
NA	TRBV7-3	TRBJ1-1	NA	CASIIMARNTEAFF	TGTGCCAGCATAATCATGGCCCGTAACACTGAAGCTTTCTTT